A single sample gave rise to the 12 T cell receptor beta chains below, sequenced in a study of PD-1 blockade in classical Hodgkin lymphoma. Generated by immunoSEQ multiplex PCR, the TCRdb table keeps only in-frame clones and is missing some. The sample records 15,000 to 20,000 clones, around 75% being singletons. Every patient experienced relapse after autologous stem cell transplantation, and brentuximab vedotin exposure varied. This material consisted of peripheral blood mononuclear cells (PBMCs), taken at baseline. These TCRs come from a human donor with classical Hodgkin lymphoma.

J is TRBJ1-5 and V is TRBV30; D is perhaps TRBD1 (5 bases). The CDR3 contains 13 residues. V gave up 0 bases and J gave up 5 bases, with 8 bases separating them. In germline, CDR1 is GTSNPN, CDR2 SVGIG (reference sequence). CDR3 nucleotides: TGTGCCTGGAGTGTACGGGACGATCAGCCCCAGCATTTT. This codes for CAWSVRDDQPQHF.

The chain carries TRBV4-1 and TRBJ2-1; 8 positions agree with TRBD1. Germline CDR1 reads MGHRA; CDR2 reads YSYEKL. The CDR3 contains 16 residues. The J segment lost 2 bases and the V segment lost 2 bases, leaving 5 bases of the junction unmatched. CDR3 sequence reads: CASSQHRGAPYNEQFF. The CDR3 DNA reads as TGCGCCAGCAGCCAACACAGGGGGGCCCCCTACAATGAGCAGTTCTTC.

CDR3 in amino acids: CASSSPGGTYNEQFF. Written as DNA, the CDR3 is TGTGCCAGCAGCTCCCCGGGCGGAACCTACAATGAGCAGTTCTTC. The rearrangement joins TRBV7-9 to TRBJ2-1; D gene unclear. The V end lost 4 bases, the J end lost 2 bases, and 12 bases lay between the germline ends. This CDR3 comprises 15 residues. Germline CDR1 SEHNR, CDR2 FQNEAQ (reference sequence).

The chain is built from TRBV2 and TRBJ1-2; D possibly corresponds to TRBD1 (6 bases). This CDR3 has 14 residues. Germline CDR1 and CDR2: SNHLY and FYNNEI. V lost 7 bases, J lost 3 bases, and 15 bases lay in between. The chain's CDR3 is CASTLLDSDYGYTF. CDR3 nucleotide sequence: TGTGCCAGCACCCTACTGGACAGCGACTATGGCTACACCTTC. The complete variable domain, with remaining parts taken from reference TRBV2 and TRBJ1-2, reads EPEVTQTPSHQVTQMGQEVILRCVPISNHLYFYWYRQILGQKVEFLVSFYNNEISEKSEIFDDQFSVERPDGSNFTLKIRSTKLEDSAMYFCASTLLDSDYGYTFGSGTRLTVV.

This clone came up a few times. V and J are TRBV10-3 and TRBJ1-6; D is uncertain. Per germline, CDR1 ENHRY and CDR2 SYGVKD. Trimming took off 2 bases at V and 11 bases at J, with 10 bases between the two ends. CDR3 size: 13 residues. This chain's CDR3 is CAISEAIIAPLHF. The CDR3 region has the DNA TGTGCCATCAGTGAGGCCATAATTGCACCCCTCCACTTT.

V and J are TRBV7-2 and TRBJ1-5; D gene ambiguous. Trimming removed 5 bases at V and 0 bases at J, with 11 bases between. In germline, CDR1 is SGHTA, CDR2 FQGNSA. The CDR3 is 15 amino acids. The CDR3 loop is CASSPRPSSNQPQHF. CDR3 nucleotides: TGTGCCAGCAGCCCCAGACCGAGTAGCAATCAGCCCCAGCATTTT.

The chain uses TRBV19 and TRBJ2-5, with 12 bases identical to TRBD1. In germline, CDR1 is LNHDA, CDR2 SQIVND (reference sequence). V lost 3 bases to trimming and J lost 4 bases; unmatched junction nucleotides: 9. The CDR3 consists of 17 residues. The DNA of the CDR3 is TGTGCCAGTAGTATCCCTCCGGGACAGGGGGCGAGAGAGACCCAGTACTTC. Protein sequence: CASSIPPGQGARETQYF.

The genes are TRBV11-3 and TRBJ2-5; no definite D call. Trimming took off 3 bases at V and 2 bases at J, with 7 bases between the two ends. CDR1 is SGHNT, CDR2 YENEEA, per germline. CDR3 length: 13 residues. The CDR3 spells CASSFEDQETQYF. DNA of the CDR3: TGTGCCAGCAGCTTCGAAGATCAAGAGACCCAGTACTTC.

The chain employs TRBV11-3 and TRBJ2-7, with D perhaps TRBD1 or TRBD2 (6 bases each). Trimming cost V 9 bases and J 7 bases, with 25 bases left between them. The CDR3 has 15 residues. Germline CDR1 and CDR2: SGHNT and YENEEA. The CDR3 nucleotides read TGTGCCAGTGAAGGAGGGCCAGGGGCCTTTTATGAGCAGTACTTC. Protein: CASEGGPGAFYEQYF.

This chain links TRBV7-9 with TRBJ1-2; 7 bases align to TRBD1. Trimming cost V 4 bases and J 2 bases; bases outside gene matches: 10. The germline V gene encodes CDR1 SEHNR and CDR2 FQNEAQ (reference sequence). The CDR3 runs 16 residues. The CDR3 DNA reads as TGTGCCAGCAGCTCTTCCAGGGGGAGCGGAAACTATGGCTACACCTTC. It specifies CASSSSRGSGNYGYTF. Full variable domain (remainder filled in from reference TRBV7-9 and TRBJ1-2): DTGVSQNPRHKITKRGQNVTFRCDPISEHNRLYWYRQTLGQGPEFLTYFQNEAQLEKSRLLSDRFSAERPKGSFSTLEIQRTEQGDSAMYLCASSSSRGSGNYGYTFGSGTRLTVV.

Written as DNA, the CDR3 is TGCGCCAGCAGCTTGGGAACATTCGGGGGGATCACCGGGGAGCTGTTTTTT. Protein product: CASSLGTFGGITGELFF. V is TRBV5-1 and J is TRBJ2-2, with TRBD2 matching over 7 bases. This CDR3 is 17 amino acids long. The germline V gene has CDR1 SGHRS and CDR2 YFSETQ. The J segment lost 4 bases and the V segment lost 0 bases, leaving 9 bases of the junction unmatched. Filled out from reference TRBV5-1 and TRBJ2-2, the complete variable domain reads KAGVTQTPRYLIKTRGQQVTLSCSPISGHRSVSWYQQTPGQGLQFLFEYFSETQRNKGNFPGRFSGRQFSNSRSEMNVSTLELGDSALYLCASSLGTFGGITGELFFGEGSRLTVL.

The chain couples TRBV5-4 to TRBJ2-1; TRBD1 is a possible D gene (6 bases). Deletions cut 1 base from V and 0 bases from J, with 11 bases between. Germline lookup yields CDR1 SGHNT and CDR2 YYREEE (reference sequence). This CDR3 comprises 16 residues. The CDR3 spells CASSLYRASSYNEQFF. The CDR3 nucleotides are TGTGCCAGCAGCTTGTACAGGGCAAGCTCCTACAATGAGCAGTTCTTC.